A selection of T cell receptor beta chains follows, all from one sample in a study of blood T cell repertoires in COVID-19. Clones were read by immunoSEQ multiplex PCR, and TCRdb kept only the in-frame ones, dropping some. The table records 270,000 or so clones, roughly 85% of them present only once. The source material was peripheral blood. These receptors all come from a woman younger than 30 with acute or convalescent COVID-19. Each CDR3 is given without its conserved first and last residue.

v_call: TRBV24-1; j_call: TRBJ2-1; cdr3_aa: ATTSGRPNNEQF
v_call: TRBV6-1; j_call: TRBJ1-5; cdr3_aa: ASNEDSNNQPQH
v_call: TRBV29-1; j_call: TRBJ1-2; cdr3_aa: SVDRDSSYGYT
v_call: TRBV12-3/TRBV12-4; j_call: TRBJ2-7; cdr3_aa: ASSGASYEQY
v_call: TRBV7-3; j_call: TRBJ2-1; cdr3_aa: ASSLTGGRNEQF
v_call: TRBV10-1; j_call: TRBJ1-2; cdr3_aa: ASPTGGNGYT
v_call: TRBV7-9; j_call: TRBJ2-2; cdr3_aa: ASTLTTGTGELF
v_call: TRBV7-9; j_call: TRBJ2-5; cdr3_aa: ASVPFLGQGPGGEETQY
v_call: TRBV6-5; j_call: TRBJ1-2; cdr3_aa: ASSYAGISGYT
v_call: TRBV4-3; j_call: TRBJ2-3; cdr3_aa: ASSQGYKLAGRADTQY
v_call: TRBV6-5; j_call: TRBJ2-7; cdr3_aa: ASSPAAWLAGEQY
v_call: TRBV1; j_call: TRBJ1-2; cdr3_aa: TSSQDPGGFAPHSPGYGYT
v_call: TRBV6-6; j_call: TRBJ1-1; cdr3_aa: ASSYDSVNTEAF
v_call: TRBV11-2; j_call: TRBJ2-1; cdr3_aa: ASSLHLFRGTYNEQF
v_call: TRBV5-6; j_call: TRBJ2-1; cdr3_aa: ASSPLWGGRANEQF
v_call: TRBV25-1; j_call: TRBJ1-1; cdr3_aa: ATLGQGRSEAF
v_call: TRBV4-3; j_call: TRBJ2-7; cdr3_aa: ASSGTSGRKTYEQY
v_call: TRBV7-3; j_call: TRBJ2-1; cdr3_aa: ASSLTTRLAYNEQF
v_call: TRBV7-9; j_call: TRBJ1-1; cdr3_aa: ASSSPYRDTEAF
v_call: TRBV9; j_call: TRBJ2-1; cdr3_aa: ASSVGTSSYNEQF
v_call: TRBV2; j_call: TRBJ2-2; cdr3_aa: ASSGQGAGGELF
v_call: TRBV6-2/TRBV6-3; j_call: TRBJ1-1; cdr3_aa: ASSYRGGAVADTEAF
v_call: TRBV30; j_call: TRBJ2-7; cdr3_aa: AWSHLRGQY
v_call: TRBV6-1; j_call: TRBJ1-4; cdr3_aa: ASSETGQGIMKGF
v_call: TRBV5-1; j_call: TRBJ2-5; cdr3_aa: ASSLALTSEETQY
v_call: TRBV12-5; j_call: TRBJ2-7; cdr3_aa: ASGLKQGSVSYEQY
v_call: TRBV5-1; j_call: TRBJ1-1; cdr3_aa: ASSLGPGGTGDEAF
v_call: TRBV30; j_call: TRBJ1-3; cdr3_aa: AWSRGSGNTIY
v_call: TRBV13; j_call: TRBJ2-7; cdr3_aa: ASSLAYDRGKSYEQY
v_call: TRBV19; j_call: TRBJ1-5; cdr3_aa: ASSPSGRGFNQPQH
v_call: TRBV19; j_call: TRBJ2-7; cdr3_aa: ASSMATGGSYEQY
v_call: TRBV9; j_call: TRBJ2-1; cdr3_aa: ASSPKLVVYNEQF
v_call: TRBV6-1; j_call: TRBJ1-2; cdr3_aa: ASSEDRGYYGYT
v_call: TRBV19; j_call: TRBJ2-2; cdr3_aa: ASTAGIISNTGELF
v_call: TRBV6-5; j_call: TRBJ2-1; cdr3_aa: ASNLRGVDEQF
v_call: TRBV5-1; j_call: TRBJ2-1; cdr3_aa: ASSLAFLAGAPEQF
v_call: TRBV7-9; j_call: TRBJ1-2; cdr3_aa: ASSLDLDGYT
v_call: TRBV21-1; j_call: TRBJ2-3; cdr3_aa: ASSKGSRTRLPPDTQY
v_call: TRBV5-1; j_call: TRBJ1-3; cdr3_aa: ASSLGTRSGNTIY
v_call: TRBV7-9; j_call: TRBJ2-3; cdr3_aa: ASSVGLAGITDTQY
v_call: TRBV5-1; j_call: TRBJ2-1; cdr3_aa: ASSHPTSDEQF
v_call: TRBV7-2; j_call: TRBJ2-5; cdr3_aa: ASSGSSYDAPETQY
v_call: TRBV5-4; j_call: TRBJ2-7; cdr3_aa: ASSLNDYEQY
v_call: TRBV30; j_call: TRBJ2-7; cdr3_aa: AWGGSYEQY
v_call: TRBV6-5; j_call: TRBJ2-1; cdr3_aa: ASSSSAYNEQF